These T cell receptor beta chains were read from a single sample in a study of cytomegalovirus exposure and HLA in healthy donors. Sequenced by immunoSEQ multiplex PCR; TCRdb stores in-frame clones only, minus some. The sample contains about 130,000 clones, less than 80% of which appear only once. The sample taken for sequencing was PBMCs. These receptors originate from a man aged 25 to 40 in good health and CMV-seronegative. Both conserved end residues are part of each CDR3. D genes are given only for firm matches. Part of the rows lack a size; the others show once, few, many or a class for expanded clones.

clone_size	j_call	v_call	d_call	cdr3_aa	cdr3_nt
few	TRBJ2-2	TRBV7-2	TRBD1	CASSLGVYRGRGHAGELFF	TGTGCCAGCAGCCTAGGTGTATACCGAGGCAGGGGGCATGCCGGGGAGCTGTTTTTT
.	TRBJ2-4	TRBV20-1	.	CSARDLRYPYF	TGCAGTGCTAGAGATCTCCGGTATCCTTACTTC
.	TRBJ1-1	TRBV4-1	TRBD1	CASSQDWDRGSEAFF	TGCGCCAGCAGCCAAGATTGGGACAGGGGTTCTGAAGCTTTCTTT
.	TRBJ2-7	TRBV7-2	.	CASSFSIGGSYEQYF	TGTGCCAGCAGCTTTTCAATCGGAGGATCGTACGAGCAGTACTTC
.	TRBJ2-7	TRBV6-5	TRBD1	CASSIGTGVDEQYF	TGTGCCAGCAGTATAGGGACAGGGGTCGACGAGCAGTACTTC
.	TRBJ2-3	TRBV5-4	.	CASSPRVSSTDTQYF	TGTGCCAGCAGCCCCCGGGTTAGTAGCACAGATACGCAGTATTTT
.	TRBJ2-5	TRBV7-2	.	CASSFMLAQETQYF	TGTGCCAGCAGCTTCATGCTAGCCCAAGAGACCCAGTACTTC
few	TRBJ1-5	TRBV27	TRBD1	CASSAGTGSEPQHF	TGTGCCAGCAGTGCCGGGACAGGTAGCGAGCCCCAGCATTTT
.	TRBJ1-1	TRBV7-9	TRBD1	CASRDRGSEAFF	TGTGCCAGCAGGGACAGGGGATCTGAAGCTTTCTTT
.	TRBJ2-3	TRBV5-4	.	CASSLERGAVDTQYF	TGTGCCAGCAGCTTGGAACGGGGGGCGGTAGATACGCAGTATTTT
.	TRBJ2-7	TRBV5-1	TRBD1	CASSSRVTQGALYEQYF	TGCGCCAGCAGCTCGAGGGTGACACAGGGGGCTCTCTACGAGCAGTACTTC
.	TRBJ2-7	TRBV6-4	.	CASSYLPGQSRSYEQYF	TGTGCCAGCAGTTATCTTCCCGGACAGTCCCGCTCCTACGAGCAGTACTTC
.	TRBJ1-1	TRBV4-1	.	CASSQQGLAEAFF	TGCGCCAGCAGCCAACAGGGGTTGGCTGAAGCTTTCTTT
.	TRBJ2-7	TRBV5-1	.	CASSLYQGSYEQYF	TGCGCCAGCAGCTTGTACCAGGGCTCCTACGAGCAGTACTTC
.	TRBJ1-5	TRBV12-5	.	CASGFGGSNQPQHF	TGTGCTAGTGGTTTCGGGGGAAGCAATCAGCCCCAGCATTTT
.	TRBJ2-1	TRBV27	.	CASSLAGSYNEQFF	TGTGCCAGCAGTTTGGCGGGGTCCTACAATGAGCAGTTCTTC
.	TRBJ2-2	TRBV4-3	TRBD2	CASSQGVPAGENTGELFF	TGCGCCAGCAGCCAGGGGGTCCCAGCGGGGGAGAACACCGGGGAGCTGTTTTTT
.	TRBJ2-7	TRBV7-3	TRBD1	CASSPWTGGGYEQYF	TGTGCCAGCAGCCCCTGGACAGGGGGCGGTTACGAGCAGTACTTC
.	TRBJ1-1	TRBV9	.	CASSLGGQYTEAFF	TGTGCCAGCAGCCTAGGGGGGCAGTACACTGAAGCTTTCTTT
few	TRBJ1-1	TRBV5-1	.	CASATSSGRAKHTEAFF	TGCGCCAGCGCTACATCCTCGGGGAGGGCCAAACACACTGAAGCTTTCTTT
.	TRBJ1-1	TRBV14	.	CASSQDLGLNREAFF	TGTGCCAGCAGCCAAGACCTGGGCCTCAACCGGGAAGCTTTCTTT
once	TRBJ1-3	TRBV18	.	CASSPLQGQAGNTIYF	TGTGCCAGCTCACCTCTACAGGGCCAGGCGGGAAACACCATATATTTT
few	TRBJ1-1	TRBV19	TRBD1	CASSTSDRGNTEAFF	TGTGCCAGTAGTACTTCGGACAGGGGGAACACTGAAGCTTTCTTT
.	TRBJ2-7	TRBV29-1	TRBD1	CSARPGQGRYEQYF	TGCAGCGCCCGTCCGGGACAGGGTCGATACGAGCAGTACTTC
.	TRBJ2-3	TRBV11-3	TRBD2	CASSFGGALDTQYF	TGTGCCAGCAGCTTCGGGGGGGCATTGGATACGCAGTATTTT
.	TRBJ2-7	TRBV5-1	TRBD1	CASSFEGGGEQYF	TGCGCCAGCAGCTTCGAAGGGGGCGGGGAGCAGTACTTC
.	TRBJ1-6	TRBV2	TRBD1	CASSSQGAYYNSPLHF	TGTGCCAGCAGCTCACAGGGGGCCTACTATAATTCACCCCTCCACTTT
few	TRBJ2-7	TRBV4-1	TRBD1	CASSQDPGGDYEQYF	TGCGCCAGCAGCCAAGATCCAGGGGGTGACTACGAGCAGTACTTC
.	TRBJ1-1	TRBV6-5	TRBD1	CASSIQQGTGTEAFF	TGTGCCAGCAGTATACAACAGGGGACGGGTACTGAAGCTTTCTTT
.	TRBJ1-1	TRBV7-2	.	CASSLALGGTEAFF	TGTGCCAGCAGCTTGGCACTGGGAGGCACTGAAGCTTTCTTT
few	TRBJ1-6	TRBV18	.	CASSLDSNSPLHF	TGTGCCAGCTCACTAGACAGCAATTCACCCCTCCACTTT
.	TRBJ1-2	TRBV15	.	CATSIGAYGYTF	TGTGCCACCAGCATTGGGGCCTATGGCTACACCTTC
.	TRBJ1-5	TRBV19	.	CASSIDQIGGVNQPQHF	TGTGCCAGTAGTATAGATCAAATCGGAGGGGTCAATCAGCCCCAGCATTTT
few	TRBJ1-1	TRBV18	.	CASSMTGMNTEAFF	TGTGCCAGCTCAATGACAGGTATGAACACTGAAGCTTTCTTT
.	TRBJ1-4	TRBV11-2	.	CASSFGQGGEKLFF	TGTGCCAGCAGCTTCGGCCAGGGAGGTGAAAAACTGTTTTTT
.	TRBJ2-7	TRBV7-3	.	CASSLYYEQYF	TGTGCCAGCAGCTTATACTACGAGCAGTACTTC
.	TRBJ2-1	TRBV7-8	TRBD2	CASSLALIAGGDLNEQFF	TGTGCCAGCAGCTTAGCGCTAATAGCGGGGGGGGACCTCAATGAGCAGTTCTTC
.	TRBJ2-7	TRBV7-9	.	CASSSTGSSYEQYF	TGTGCCAGCAGCTCCACCGGGAGTTCCTACGAGCAGTACTTC
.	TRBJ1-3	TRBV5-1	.	CASSLGASGNTIYF	TGCGCCAGCAGCTTGGGGGCCTCTGGAAACACCATATATTTT
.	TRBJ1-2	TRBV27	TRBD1	CASNSTGIYGYTF	TGTGCCAGCAATTCGACAGGGATCTATGGCTACACCTTC
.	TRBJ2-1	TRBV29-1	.	CSVGKTVYNEQFF	TGCAGCGTGGGTAAGACAGTCTACAATGAGCAGTTCTTC
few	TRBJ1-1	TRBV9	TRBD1	CASSGGDRANTEAFF	TGTGCCAGCAGCGGCGGGGACAGGGCGAACACTGAAGCTTTCTTT
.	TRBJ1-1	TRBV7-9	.	CASSLEGGTEAFF	TGTGCCAGCAGCTTAGAGGGGGGGACTGAAGCTTTCTTT
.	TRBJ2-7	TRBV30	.	CACGDKSTYEQYF	TGTGCCTGTGGGGACAAGAGTACCTACGAGCAGTACTTC
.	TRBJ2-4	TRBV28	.	CASSEQGTLGNIQYF	TGTGCCAGCAGTGAACAGGGAACTCTGGGGAACATTCAGTACTTC
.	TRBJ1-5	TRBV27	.	CASSLWGEGNQPQHF	TGTGCCAGCAGTTTATGGGGGGAAGGCAATCAGCCCCAGCATTTT